The T cell receptor (beta chain) described here comes from a study of beta chain features in type 1 diabetes. Stem cell-like memory, regulatory, central memory and naive CD4+ cells were sorted via CD45RO/CCR7/CD25/CD127/CD95/CD27. This CDR3 region has 15 residues. V lost 8 bases and J lost 2, with 16 bases in between. CDR1 is SEHNR, CDR2 FQNEAQ, per germline (reference sequence). The authors reverse transcribed all of the isolated RNA, so sequencing captured expressed TCRB transcripts. Measured with immunoSEQ multiplex PCR; TCRdb has only the in-frame clones, and not every one. The top ten clones hold more than 0.015% of a sample with approximately 340,000 clones, more than 13% of them seen once. In its sample, this clone was seen a few times.

The chain is built from TRBV7-9 and TRBJ2-4; D possibly corresponds to TRBD2 (5 bases). The specimen sequenced was naive CD4+ T cells from blood. The TCR was taken from a young woman in good health. The DNA for the CDR3 is TGTGCCAGCGGAACCAGGAGCGGTTCCAAAAACATTCAGTACTTC. It codes for CASGTRSGSKNIQYF.